Listed below are T cell receptor beta chains from one sample, sequenced in a study of T cell changes during pregnancy in multiple sclerosis. Generated by immunoSEQ multiplex PCR, the TCRdb table keeps only in-frame clones and is missing some. The sample lists about 36,000 clones; around 89% were seen once. The sample here was CD8+ T cells from peripheral blood mononuclear cells, taken in the third trimester of pregnancy. These receptors originate from a female donor with multiple sclerosis, enrolled in a pregnancy study. Each CDR3 is given with its conserved first and last residue. The D gene is left open where the match is weak. Clone size is stated in some rows and not others, as once, few, many or a class when expanded.

J gene: TRBJ1-4; V gene: TRBV6-5; clone size: NA; D gene: TRBD1; CDR3 protein: CASSYGTGIGELFF; CDR3 DNA: TGTGCCAGCAGTTACGGGACAGGGATAGGGGAACTGTTTTTT
J gene: TRBJ1-1; V gene: TRBV2; clone size: NA; D gene: NA; CDR3 protein: CASSEDMARQYWNTEAFF; CDR3 DNA: TGTGCCAGCAGTGAAGACATGGCCAGGCAATATTGGAACACTGAAGCTTTCTTT
J gene: TRBJ1-1; V gene: TRBV7-9; clone size: once; D gene: TRBD1; CDR3 protein: CASSSDRDTEAFF; CDR3 DNA: TGTGCCAGCAGCTCGGACAGGGATACTGAAGCTTTCTTT
J gene: TRBJ1-3; V gene: TRBV19; clone size: NA; D gene: NA; CDR3 protein: CATHYGWGRSGNTIYF; CDR3 DNA: TGTGCCACCCATTATGGTTGGGGCCGCTCTGGAAACACCATATATTTT
J gene: TRBJ2-3; V gene: TRBV19; clone size: NA; D gene: NA; CDR3 protein: CASSIWRGYPTDTQYF; CDR3 DNA: TGTGCCAGTAGTATCTGGCGGGGTTACCCCACAGATACGCAGTATTTT
J gene: TRBJ1-1; V gene: TRBV7-9; clone size: NA; D gene: TRBD1; CDR3 protein: CASSLGGQGDVPRAEAFF; CDR3 DNA: TGTGCCAGCAGCTTAGGGGGACAGGGGGACGTTCCGAGGGCTGAAGCTTTCTTT
J gene: TRBJ2-2; V gene: TRBV14; clone size: NA; D gene: TRBD1; CDR3 protein: CASSPRTGVAGELFF; CDR3 DNA: TGTGCCAGCAGCCCCCGGACAGGGGTTGCCGGGGAGCTGTTTTTT
J gene: TRBJ1-1; V gene: TRBV11-2; clone size: NA; D gene: TRBD1; CDR3 protein: CASSPITGGETEAFF; CDR3 DNA: TGTGCCAGCAGCCCAATAACAGGGGGGGAGACTGAAGCTTTCTTT
J gene: TRBJ2-7; V gene: TRBV27; clone size: NA; D gene: NA; CDR3 protein: CASSETGFYEQYF; CDR3 DNA: TGTGCCAGCAGTGAGACAGGCTTCTACGAGCAGTACTTC
J gene: TRBJ2-5; V gene: TRBV4-1; clone size: NA; D gene: TRBD2; CDR3 protein: CASSQVVAGVQETQYF; CDR3 DNA: TGCGCCAGCAGCCAAGTGGTAGCGGGGGTCCAAGAGACCCAGTACTTC
J gene: TRBJ2-1; V gene: TRBV11-2; clone size: NA; D gene: NA; CDR3 protein: CASSLDPGGFNEQFF; CDR3 DNA: TGTGCCAGCAGCTTAGACCCCGGAGGCTTCAATGAGCAGTTCTTC
J gene: TRBJ2-2; V gene: TRBV7-9; clone size: NA; D gene: TRBD1; CDR3 protein: CASSLFTGDLPGELFF; CDR3 DNA: TGTGCCAGCAGCTTATTTACAGGGGATTTGCCCGGGGAGCTGTTTTTT
J gene: TRBJ2-1; V gene: TRBV12-5; clone size: NA; D gene: NA; CDR3 protein: CASGFSNEQFF; CDR3 DNA: TGTGCTAGTGGTTTTAGCAATGAGCAGTTCTTC
J gene: TRBJ2-1; V gene: TRBV5-1; clone size: NA; D gene: TRBD1; CDR3 protein: CASSLRQGINNEQFF; CDR3 DNA: TGCGCCAGCAGCTTAAGACAGGGGATCAACAATGAGCAGTTCTTC
J gene: TRBJ2-5; V gene: TRBV7-9; clone size: NA; D gene: TRBD2; CDR3 protein: CASSSLAGVYQETQYF; CDR3 DNA: TGTGCCAGCAGCTCGCTAGCGGGGGTGTACCAAGAGACCCAGTACTTC